This T cell receptor (beta chain) was captured by sequencing in a study of neurological immune-mediated disorders (dated by TCRdb to between 2018 and 2021). Regarding the study in general: Using UMI-based sequencing, the study compared peripheral blood TCR-beta repertoires from patients with HTLV-I-associated myelopathy (HAM/TSP), patients with multiple sclerosis, and healthy controls. The roughly 100 TCR-beta libraries covered PBMC samples along with longitudinal samples, technical triplicates, and paired sorted CD4+ and CD8+ T-cell subsets. To precisely calculate how much the frequency of each individual clone varied, libraries were sequenced in technical triplicate. The cohort was made up of around 70 subjects, consisting of some 15 HAM/TSP patients, around 35 multiple sclerosis patients and around 20 healthy controls.

To synthesize cDNA, template-switch 5'RACE was performed with a primer carrying a 10-nucleotide random unique molecular identifier so that each TCR transcript was tagged. Every sequencing run yielded over 170 million TCR-beta sequences covering 15-18 subjects. Total RNA was extracted with the RNeasy kit. TCR-beta VDJ regions were amplified with primers for the TCR constant region and the 5'RACE anchor, using the KAPA Real-time Library Amplification kit. Sample indexes and Illumina adaptors were added in a first PCR, and a second PCR then increased library yield. The roughly 650 bp TCR product was size-selected on a 2% E-gel SizeSelection system after Ampure bead purification. Before pooling, library quality was assessed on a Bioanalyzer, concentration was determined with Qubit, and library quantification was performed with the Kapa Library Quantification kit. Libraries were sequenced paired-end 2 x 150 bp on an Illumina HiSeq 2500. To increase sequence diversity, about 25-31% phiX was spiked into each library pool. The original pipeline was this. The quality-filtered reads were processed with the UMI-based MiGEC pipeline, whose error correction step removed more than 80% of the raw TCR sequences. VDJ genes were aligned to IMGT germline references, and clonotypes were defined by unique CDR3 amino acid sequence plus V-J genes. Clonal expansion, Shannon diversity, and CDR3 relatedness (CalcPairwiseDistances, ClusterSamples) were evaluated with VDJtools, and phylogenetic trees were built with CLCbio workbench. Using coefficient-of-variation modelling across technical triplicates, the study counted a clone as expanded if it had at least 8 unique UMIs. The public reads were quality trimmed at Q25 with fastp and then assembled into clones with MiXCR by TCRdb, keeping productive beta chains. CDR3 protein sequences are deduplicated, and each keeps its most common genes and DNA. These V and J calls derive from TCRdb rather than the authors' analysis. Counted in this sample were more than 30,000 distinct CDR3 sequences; 13% of them appeared once. The top ten constitute around 5% of the sample.

The sample's time point label is to be understood as: technical triplicate 2. Sorted-subset TCR libraries were prepared from around 1 million sorted CD4+ or CD8+ T cells. PBMCs were separated from peripheral blood using Ficoll-Hypaque density gradient centrifugation and then cryopreserved in liquid nitrogen. Paired sorted CD4+ and CD8+ subsets came from healthy controls, HAM/TSP patients and MS patients. CDR1 and CDR2 are read off the germline V gene (reference sequence) as DFQATT and SNEGSKA. The junction shows trimming of 5 bases on V and 1 base on J, plus 10 bases between the germline ends. The CDR3 numbers 13 residues from cysteine through phenylalanine. The retained sequence is limited to the CDR3, 39 bases, with the frame set at the first base. Results the study describes overall, beyond this receptor: Expanded clones from different subjects shared no identical CDR3 amino acid sequences, which suggests that TCR-beta repertoires were private in all groups. The highest TCR clonal expansion was observed in HAM/TSP patients, whereas the lowest was observed in MS patients, even when compared with healthy controls.

This clonotype was counted at least ten times. It lacks a known antigen. The input lacks base qualities; no much larger clone sits a single base away. The chain employs TRBV20-1 and TRBJ2-3; possibly the D gene is TRBD1, per 6 matching bases. This clonotype was sampled from a female donor with HTLV-1-associated myelopathy (HAM/TSP). Sequenced input: CD4+ T cells from blood. Here the CDR3 is given as CSAAGQRTDTQYF. The sequenced DNA: TGCAGTGCTGCCGGACAGCGCACAGATACGCAGTATTTT.